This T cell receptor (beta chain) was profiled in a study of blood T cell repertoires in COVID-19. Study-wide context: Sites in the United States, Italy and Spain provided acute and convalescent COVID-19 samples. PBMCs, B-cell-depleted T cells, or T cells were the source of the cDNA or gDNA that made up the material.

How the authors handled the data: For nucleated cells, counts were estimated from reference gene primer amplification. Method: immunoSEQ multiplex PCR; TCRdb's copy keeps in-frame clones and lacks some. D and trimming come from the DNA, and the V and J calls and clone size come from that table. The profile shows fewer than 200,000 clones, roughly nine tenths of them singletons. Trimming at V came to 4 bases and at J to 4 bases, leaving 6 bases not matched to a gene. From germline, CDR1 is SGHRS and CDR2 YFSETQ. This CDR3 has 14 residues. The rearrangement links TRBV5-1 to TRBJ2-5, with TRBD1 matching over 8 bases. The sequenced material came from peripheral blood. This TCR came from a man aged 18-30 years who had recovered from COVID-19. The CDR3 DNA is TGCGCCAGCAGCCCGTCAGGGGGCGCAGAGACCCAGTACTTC. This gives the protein CASSPSGGAETQYF.